Below, 24 T cell receptor beta chains from the same sample are listed, as sequenced in a study of blood T cell repertoires in COVID-19. The method was immunoSEQ multiplex PCR; TCRdb's version includes in-frame clones alone and lacks a portion of them. The sample carries approximately 270,000 clones, around nine tenths recorded once. Sequencing input: PBMCs or T cells enriched from blood (not recorded which). Receptors originate from a woman between 55 and 75 years old who had recovered from COVID-19.

The rearrangement joins TRBV10-3 to TRBJ2-3, with 8 nucleotides matching TRBD2. The germline V gene encodes CDR1 ENHRY and CDR2 SYGVKD. J lost 3 bases, V lost 10 bases, and 12 bases had no gene match. This CDR3 region has 15 residues. The CDR3 sequence is CATLFREGRTDTQYF. The CDR3 DNA reads TGTGCCACTTTATTCCGGGAGGGCCGGACAGATACGCAGTATTTT.

This sequence joins TRBV20-1 and TRBJ2-2; D gene unclear. In germline, CDR1 is DFQATT, CDR2 SNEGSKA (reference sequence). Between the trimmed V and J ends, which lost 3 bases and 6 bases, there was a span of 5 bases. This CDR3 comprises 11 residues. In nucleotides, the CDR3 is TGCAGTGCTAGGGGCCCCGGGGAGCTGTTTTTT. It encodes CSARGPGELFF.

The chain is built from TRBV30 and TRBJ2-3; D is unclear. V was clipped by 5 bases and J by 10 bases, with 16 bases between them. Per the germline V gene, CDR1 is GTSNPN and CDR2 is SVGIG (reference sequence). This CDR3 has 12 residues. CDR3 in DNA: TGTGCCTGGGAAGACTTGAAACTGGCGCAGTATTTT. It encodes CAWEDLKLAQYF.

This chain links TRBV11-2 with TRBJ1-2, with unresolved D. Trimming left V 5 bases short and J 8 bases short, with 24 bases between. The CDR3 length is 16 residues. Germline V gene lookup returns CDR1 SGHAT and CDR2 FQNNGV. In DNA, the CDR3 is TGTGCCAGCAGCCCACCTAGCCCCCCTAGGCTAGGGGGCTACACCTTC. Residues: CASSPPSPPRLGGYTF.

This clone has more than one count but fewer than ten. The rearrangement uses TRBV13 and TRBJ2-1; 10 nucleotides agree with TRBD2. CDR1 is PRHDT, CDR2 FYEKMQ, per germline (reference sequence). Unmatched junction bases numbered 16, after V lost 6 bases and J lost 8 bases. This CDR3 has 17 amino acids. The CDR3: CASSFPSGLAISDEQFF. The CDR3 DNA reads as TGTGCCAGCAGTTTTCCGTCGGGACTAGCGATCTCGGATGAGCAGTTCTTC.

The V call is TRBV11-3, the J call TRBJ2-1; 7 bases are a match to TRBD1. In germline, CDR1 is SGHNT, CDR2 YENEEA. The CDR3 is made up of 15 amino acids. The V segment lost 1 base and the J segment 8 bases; nucleotides outside the gene matches: 8. CDR3 nucleotide sequence: TGTGCCAGCAGCTTAGGGGGGACAGACCGAGATGAGCAGTTCTTC. Amino acids: CASSLGGTDRDEQFF.

The chain recombines TRBV24-1 with TRBJ2-7, with 9 bases fitting TRBD2. CDR1 and CDR2 (germline): KGHDR, SFDVKD. CDR3 size: 13 residues. J lost 2 bases, V lost 11 bases, and 6 bases had no gene match. The chain's CDR3 is CAISGTSTYEQYF. The CDR3 DNA reads as TGTGCCATTTCCGGGACTAGCACCTACGAGCAGTACTTC.

CDR3: CASSQDRREEQFF. CDR3 bases: TGTGCCAGCAGCCAAGATCGACGGGAAGAGCAGTTCTTC. The chain has TRBV4-2 and TRBJ2-1; D is perhaps TRBD2 (5 bases). Germline CDR1 LGHNA, CDR2 YNFKEQ. V was shortened by 0 bases and J by 10 bases, with 10 bases between the two germline ends. The CDR3 sequence is 13 residues long.

This clone was counted once. The V and J genes are TRBV28 and TRBJ1-1; D ambiguous. The CDR3 totals 13 residues. Trimming left V 2 bases short and J 0 bases short, with 4 bases between. Germline assignment: CDR1 MDHEN and CDR2 SYDVKM. The CDR3 reads CASSLQVNTEAFF. For the CDR3, the DNA is TGTGCCAGCAGTTTACAGGTGAACACTGAAGCTTTCTTT.

The rearrangement joins TRBV12-5 to TRBJ2-3; D perhaps matches TRBD2 (5 bases). This CDR3 is built from 13 residues. Germline CDR1 reads LGHNT; CDR2 reads FRNRAP. V was cut by 3 bases and J by 5 bases, with 9 bases left in between. The CDR3 reads CASGLVGGDTQYF. CDR3 nucleotide sequence: TGTGCTAGTGGTTTAGTTGGAGGAGATACGCAGTATTTT.

The chain couples TRBV7-8 to TRBJ1-5; 8 bases fit TRBD1. The CDR3 runs to 16 residues. V shed 3 bases and J 6 bases; nucleotides not matched to a gene: 10. Germline-derived CDR1 and CDR2 are SGHVS and FQNEAQ. CDR3 residues: CASSLMWQGARQPQHF. The DNA for the CDR3 is TGTGCCAGCAGCTTGATGTGGCAGGGGGCGCGTCAGCCCCAGCATTTT.

This clone was detected once. CDR3 in amino acids: CASSLSAATTDTQYF. CDR3 nucleotide sequence: TGTGCCAGCAGTTTATCAGCGGCTACTACTGATACGCAGTATTTT. This sequence joins TRBV27 and TRBJ2-3; TRBD2 might be the D (5 bases). From germline, CDR1 is MNHEY and CDR2 SMNVEV (reference sequence). V dropped 0 bases and J dropped 6 bases, with 13 bases sitting between them. The CDR3 spans 15 residues.

The rearrangement links TRBV13 to TRBJ1-5; TRBD1 is a possible D gene (6 bases). The CDR3 is 14 residues long. Germline V gene sequence: CDR1 PRHDT, CDR2 FYEKMQ (reference sequence). With 2 bases removed from V and 1 base from J, the gap between germline ends came to 6 bases. The CDR3 is CASSLRGSNQPQHF. The CDR3 DNA reads as TGTGCCAGCAGCTTAAGGGGGAGCAATCAGCCCCAGCATTTT.

The CDR3 region is CASSFTGSTNEKLFF. Written as DNA, the CDR3 is TGCGCCAGCAGCTTTACAGGGTCAACTAATGAAAAACTGTTTTTT. The gene calls are TRBV5-1 and TRBJ1-4; the D gene is possibly TRBD1 (6 bases). Germline V CDR1 and CDR2: SGHRS, YFSETQ. The CDR3 runs to 15 residues. V was trimmed by 2 bases and J by 0 bases, leaving 8 bases between them.

V and J are TRBV10-3 and TRBJ2-2; 7 bases line up with TRBD1. This CDR3 comprises 15 residues. Germline lookup yields CDR1 ENHRY and CDR2 SYGVKD. J was trimmed by 7 bases and V by 10 bases; bases with no gene match: 15. CDR3 amino acids: CATGTDNKWGGELFF. In DNA, the CDR3 is TGTGCCACAGGGACAGATAACAAGTGGGGCGGGGAGCTGTTTTTT.

The J gene is TRBJ1-1, the V gene TRBV14; D not certain. This CDR3 is built from 13 residues. Trimming removed 5 bases at V and 8 bases at J, with 15 bases between. CDR1 is SGHDN, CDR2 FVKESK, per germline. As DNA, the CDR3 is TGTGCCAGCAGCGCCTCCAGGACGGGGGAAGCTTTCTTT. It codes for CASSASRTGEAFF.

The genes are TRBV5-4 and TRBJ2-6, with D maybe TRBD2 (5 bases). The CDR3 length is 15 residues. The germline gives CDR1 SGHNT, CDR2 YYREEE (reference sequence). Trimming left V 3 bases short and J 0 bases short, with 7 bases between. CDR3 in amino acids: CASSSRGSGANVLTF. CDR3 DNA: TGTGCCAGCAGCTCTCGGGGCTCTGGGGCCAACGTCCTGACTTTC. The full variable domain, rest sourced from reference TRBV5-4 and TRBJ2-6, is ETGVTQSPTHLIKTRGQQVTLRCSSQSGHNTVSWYQQALGQGPQFIFQYYREEENGRGNFPPRFSGLQFPNYSSELNVNALELDDSALYLCASSSRGSGANVLTFGAGSRLTVL.

The chain employs TRBV5-1 and TRBJ2-7; D possibly corresponds to TRBD2 (6 bases). V lost 4 bases and J 4 bases, leaving 18 bases between the germline ends. Germline-derived CDR1 and CDR2 are SGHRS and YFSETQ. The CDR3 has 15 amino acids. The CDR3 reads CASSLDGGSAYEQYF. The DNA for the CDR3 is TGCGCCAGCAGCCTGGATGGAGGGAGCGCTTACGAGCAGTACTTC.

CDR3 DNA: TGTGCCAGCAGCATCACAGGGCCCTATGGCTACACCTTC. Translated, it gives CASSITGPYGYTF. The chain uses TRBV7-3 and TRBJ1-2, with D perhaps TRBD1 (6 bases). The CDR3 loop spans 13 amino acids. V lost 5 bases, J lost 4 bases, and 11 bases lay in between. The V gene's germline CDR1 is SGHTA and CDR2 FQGTGA.

This sequence joins TRBV29-1 and TRBJ1-1; 7 positions match TRBD1. This CDR3 is 13 amino acids long. V shed 5 bases and J 1 base; nucleotides not matched to a gene: 4. From germline, CDR1 is SQVTM and CDR2 ANQGSEA. The CDR3 coding sequence is TGCAGCGTTCAGGGACAGACGAACACTGAAGCTTTCTTT. This codes for CSVQGQTNTEAFF.

This chain connects TRBV3-1 (or the pseudogene TRBV3-2) to TRBJ2-6, with a weak D call TRBD1 (5 bases). Germline V gene sequence: CDR1 LGHDT, CDR2 YNNKEL (reference sequence). V was pared by 5 bases and J by 2 bases, with 10 bases between. The CDR3 length is 15 residues. This chain's CDR3 is CASSSGSPGANVLTF. CDR3 DNA: TGTGCCAGCAGCTCAGGGTCCCCTGGGGCCAACGTCCTGACTTTC.

This sequence joins TRBV9 and TRBJ2-3, with a tentative D call TRBD1 (6 bases). CDR1 SGDLS and CDR2 YYNGEE come from the germline V gene. The germline V and J ends were trimmed by 1 base and 4 bases, with 7 bases remaining between them. The CDR3 is 13 amino acids. Written as DNA, the CDR3 is TGTGCCAGCAGCGTAACAGGGTCAGATACGCAGTATTTT. It specifies CASSVTGSDTQYF.

The chain recombines TRBV4-1 with TRBJ1-1; D ambiguous. CDR3 length: 16 residues. The V and J ends lost 1 base and 5 bases respectively, with 17 bases between them. In germline, CDR1 is MGHRA, CDR2 YSYEKL. CDR3 DNA: TGCGCCAGCAGCCAAGGGGCGGGAAGGTTGGGGACTGAAGCTTTCTTT. This translates into CASSQGAGRLGTEAFF.

The chain uses TRBV25-1 and TRBJ1-1; 7 bases align to TRBD1. This CDR3 is 15 amino acids long. V dropped 6 bases and J dropped 0; count of bases not matched to a gene: 7. Germline CDR1 MGHDK, CDR2 SYGVNS. CDR3 DNA sequence: TGTGCCAGCAGCGCCGGGACAGAATTGAACACTGAAGCTTTCTTT. Protein product: CASSAGTELNTEAFF.